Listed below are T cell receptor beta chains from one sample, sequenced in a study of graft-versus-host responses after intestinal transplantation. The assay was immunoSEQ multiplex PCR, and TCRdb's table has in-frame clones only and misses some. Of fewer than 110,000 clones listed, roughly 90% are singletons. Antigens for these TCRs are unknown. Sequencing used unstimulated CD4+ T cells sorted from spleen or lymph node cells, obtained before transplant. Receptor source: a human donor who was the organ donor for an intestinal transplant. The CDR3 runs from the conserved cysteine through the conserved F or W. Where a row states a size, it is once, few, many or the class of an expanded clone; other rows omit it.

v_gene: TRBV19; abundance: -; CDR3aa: CASERAGNQETQYF
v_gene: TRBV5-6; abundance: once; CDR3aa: CASSWGRRLETQYF
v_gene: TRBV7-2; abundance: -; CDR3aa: CASSLGVGPYEQFF
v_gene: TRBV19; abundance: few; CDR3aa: CASSQSSGNTIYF
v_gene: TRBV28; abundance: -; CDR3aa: CASSLVSGTLYSYEQYF
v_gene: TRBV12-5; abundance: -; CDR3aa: CASGLGTGSLSYNEQFF
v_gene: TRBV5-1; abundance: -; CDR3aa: CASSSQRGKDTQYF
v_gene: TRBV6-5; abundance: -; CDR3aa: CASSPDRNQPQHF
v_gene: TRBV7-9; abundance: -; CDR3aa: CASSHKTGLADVEQYF
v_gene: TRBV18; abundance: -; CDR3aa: CASSPQTSHGNEQFF
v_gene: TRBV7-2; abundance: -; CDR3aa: CASSPLVALNGIQYF
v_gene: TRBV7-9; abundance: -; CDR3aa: CASSGLAYNEQFF
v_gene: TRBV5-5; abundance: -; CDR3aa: CASSLTSVNTGELFF
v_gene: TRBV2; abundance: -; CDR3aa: CASNTPPGTGTYEQYF
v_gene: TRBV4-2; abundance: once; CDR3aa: CASSQDMDHGNTIYF
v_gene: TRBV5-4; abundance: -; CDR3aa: CASSYPGTDTQYF
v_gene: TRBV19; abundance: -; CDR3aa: CASSIGGGTDTQYF
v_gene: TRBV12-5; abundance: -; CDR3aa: CASGTGFKTGELFF
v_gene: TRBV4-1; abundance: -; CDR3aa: CASSHPGKSSGNTIYF
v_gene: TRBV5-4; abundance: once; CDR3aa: CASSLASRETQYF
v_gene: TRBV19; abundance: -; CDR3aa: CASKPAPRNSNQPQHF
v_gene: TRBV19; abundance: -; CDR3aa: CASTPRPLAGSHNEQFF
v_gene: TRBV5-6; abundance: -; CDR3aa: CASSFTGVMNTEAFF
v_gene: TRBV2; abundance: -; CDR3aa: CASTISVGEQYF
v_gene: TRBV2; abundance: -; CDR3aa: CASRLPHRGPSYEQYF
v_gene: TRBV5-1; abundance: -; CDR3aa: CASSLGRYKPGGANVLTF
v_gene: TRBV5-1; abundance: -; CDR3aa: CASSLNSPGGGTPIYGYTF
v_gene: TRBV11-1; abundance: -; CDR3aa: CASSERWQAMKETQYF
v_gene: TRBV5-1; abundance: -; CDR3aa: CASSARDPPSSPLHF
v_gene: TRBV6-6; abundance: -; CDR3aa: CASSYSGGGYTGELFF
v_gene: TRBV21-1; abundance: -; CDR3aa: CASPGQKDYYEQYF
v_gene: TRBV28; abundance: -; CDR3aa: CASRGWTDLNQPQHF
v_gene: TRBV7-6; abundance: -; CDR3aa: CASSLGSSRETQYF
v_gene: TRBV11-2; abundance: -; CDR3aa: CASSWGDTQYF
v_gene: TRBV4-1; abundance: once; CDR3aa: CASSLLHSGTQNTEAFF
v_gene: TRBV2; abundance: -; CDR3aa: CASRTGYNEQFF
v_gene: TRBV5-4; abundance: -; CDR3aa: CASSPGPTNEKLFF
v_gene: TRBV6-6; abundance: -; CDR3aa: CASRRQQNTEAFF
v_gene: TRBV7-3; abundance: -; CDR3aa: CASSIDYTGELFF
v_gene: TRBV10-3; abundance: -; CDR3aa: CAISGARGLETQYF
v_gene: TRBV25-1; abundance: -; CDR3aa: CASSDLRITDTQYF
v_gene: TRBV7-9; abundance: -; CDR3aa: CASSRTGGNTNEQFF
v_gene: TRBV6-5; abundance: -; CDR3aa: CASSYGRGVGYTF
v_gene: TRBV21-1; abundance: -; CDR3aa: CASSKGNTEAFF
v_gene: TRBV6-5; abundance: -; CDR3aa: CASRSTGNERTEAFF
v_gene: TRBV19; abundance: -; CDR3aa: CASSRDGKPIRNTIYF
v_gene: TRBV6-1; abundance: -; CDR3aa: CASSGGGTGTYEQYF
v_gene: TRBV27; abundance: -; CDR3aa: CASSSAGTVDSPLHF
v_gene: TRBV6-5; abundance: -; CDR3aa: CASSYGGANYGYTF
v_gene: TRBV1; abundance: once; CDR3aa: CTSKGLAGGHPYHVRTGELFF
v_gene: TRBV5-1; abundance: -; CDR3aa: CASSFEGWAGETQYF
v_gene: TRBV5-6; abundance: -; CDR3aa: CASSFREAGGYTF